Shown below are 20 T cell receptor beta chains from a single sample sequenced in a study of lymphopenia after photon versus proton radiotherapy. Sequencing was performed with immunoSEQ multiplex PCR; in TCRdb, only in-frame clones are kept and a portion is missing. The sample shows 25,000 to 35,000 clones, about nine tenths of them seen only once. This specimen consisted of peripheral blood, obtained from a patient treated with photon-based radiotherapy. These receptors all come from a woman between 45 and 65 years old with pancreatic cancer.

The chain combines TRBV29-1 with TRBJ2-7; 7 bases are a match to TRBD2. Germline trimming cut 5 bases from V and 0 bases from J; bases unmatched to any gene: 4. The CDR3 has 13 residues. Germline CDR1 and CDR2: SQVTM and ANQGSEA. Here the CDR3 DNA reads TGCAGCGTTACTAGCGACCCCTCCTACGAGCAGTACTTC. Its protein is CSVTSDPSYEQYF.

The V call is TRBV5-1, the J call TRBJ2-1, with 14 nucleotides matching TRBD2. Germline V gene sequence: CDR1 SGHRS, CDR2 YFSETQ. The CDR3 has 16 residues. V lost 3 bases and J lost 8; bases outside the gene matches: 7. CDR3 protein: CASSSTPGLAGDEQFF. CDR3 sequence (DNA): TGCGCCAGCAGCTCGACACCGGGACTAGCGGGGGATGAGCAGTTCTTC.

The chain links TRBV27 to TRBJ2-1; D may correspond to TRBD1 or TRBD2 (5 bases each). There are 14 residues in the CDR3. Trimming took off 3 bases at V and 2 bases at J, with 8 bases between the two ends. The germline V gene encodes CDR1 MNHEY and CDR2 SMNVEV (reference sequence). Here the CDR3 reads CASSFEGPYNEQFF. As DNA, the CDR3 is TGTGCCAGCAGTTTTGAGGGACCCTACAATGAGCAGTTCTTC.

This clone showed up just once. Here the CDR3 DNA reads TGTGCCAGTAGTTACGGGACAGACCTGAAGACCCAGTACTTC. It specifies CASSYGTDLKTQYF. This rearrangement joins TRBV19 to TRBJ2-5; 7 bases map to TRBD1. The CDR3 covers 14 residues. Germline CDR1 reads LNHDA; CDR2 reads SQIVND (reference sequence). V gave up 5 bases and J gave up 6 bases; unmatched junction bases: 9.

The gene calls are TRBV7-2 and TRBJ1-2; D is unresolved. Looked up from germline, CDR1 is SGHTA and CDR2 is FQGNSA. This CDR3 spans 13 amino acids. The ends were cut back, 2 bases at V and 0 bases at J, with 4 bases in the middle. The CDR3 reads CASSLSANYGYTF. DNA for the CDR3: TGTGCCAGCAGCTTATCAGCTAACTATGGCTACACCTTC.

The chain employs TRBV27 and TRBJ1-4; D is uncertain. The CDR3 consists of 14 residues. Germline V gene lookup returns CDR1 MNHEY and CDR2 SMNVEV (reference sequence). V was shortened by 8 bases and J by 0 bases, with 10 bases between the two germline ends. The CDR3 reads CASRGFATNEKLFF. The DNA for the CDR3 is TGTGCCAGCCGGGGATTTGCAACTAATGAAAAACTGTTTTTT.

The V and J genes are TRBV12-5 and TRBJ1-1, with D perhaps TRBD1 (5 bases). This CDR3 is 17 amino acids long. Trimming removed 0 bases from V and 0 bases from J, with 14 bases in between. Germline CDR1 reads LGHNT; CDR2 reads FRNRAP. CDR3 protein: CASGLVPTDTLNTEAFF. CDR3 nucleotide sequence: TGTGCTAGTGGTTTGGTACCGACAGACACCCTGAACACTGAAGCTTTCTTT.

This clone has just one count. The V call is TRBV5-1, the J call TRBJ2-1, with TRBD2 identical over 7 bases. Germline CDR1 is SGHRS and CDR2 is YFSETQ. This CDR3 has 15 amino acids. V shed 0 bases and J 4 bases; nucleotides not matched to a gene: 4. CDR3 bases: TGCGCCAGCAGCTTGGGCGGGAGTGAGTACAATGAGCAGTTCTTC. This sequence encodes CASSLGGSEYNEQFF.

This chain joins TRBV5-4 and TRBJ2-1; TRBD2 aligns across 7 bases. CDR3 length equals 16 residues. After removal of 0 bases from V and 5 bases from J, the junction contained 8 bases not matched to a gene. Looked up from germline, CDR1 is SGHNT and CDR2 is YYREEE (reference sequence). CDR3 DNA sequence: TGTGCCAGCAGCTTGGAGTCGGGAGGATCAAACAATGAGCAGTTCTTC. It is translated as CASSLESGGSNNEQFF.

This chain links TRBV7-2 with TRBJ2-1, with D possibly matching TRBD2 (5 bases). CDR1 and CDR2 (germline): SGHTA, FQGNSA. The V gene lost 5 bases and the J gene lost 4 bases, with 18 bases spanning the gap. CDR3 length equals 16 residues. CDR3 coding DNA: TGTGCCAGCAGCCCCGAACTAGGGATGGGATACAATGAGCAGTTCTTC. Translation gives CASSPELGMGYNEQFF. Together with reference TRBV7-2 and TRBJ2-1, the CDR3 gives the full variable domain: GAGVSQSPSNKVTEKGKDVELRCDPISGHTALYWYRQSLGQGLEFLIYFQGNSAPDKSGLPSDRFSAERTGGSVSTLTIQRTQQEDSAVYLCASSPELGMGYNEQFFGPGTRLTVL.

The V and J genes are TRBV5-4 and TRBJ2-3; 13 nucleotides match TRBD2. The J segment lost 2 bases and the V segment lost 4 bases, leaving 4 bases of the junction unmatched. This CDR3 has 16 residues. Germline CDR1 is SGHNT and CDR2 is YYREEE (reference sequence). The DNA of the CDR3 is TGTGCCAGCAGCCTGGGGACTAGCGGGATCACAGATACGCAGTATTTT. Residues: CASSLGTSGITDTQYF.

The chain links TRBV28 to TRBJ1-5, with D uncertain. This CDR3 has 15 residues. Germline V lookup: CDR1 MDHEN, CDR2 SYDVKM. V was cut by 5 bases and J by 6 bases, with 17 bases left in between. CDR3 DNA sequence: TGTGCCAGCAGTGCACGGCCCCCGGGGAGTCAGCCCCAGCATTTT. It codes for CASSARPPGSQPQHF.

This chain links TRBV6-6 with TRBJ2-7, with 7 bases that match TRBD2. With 4 bases clipped from V and 1 base from J, the junction kept 10 bases outside the gene matches. There are 16 residues in the CDR3. In germline, CDR1 is MNHNY, CDR2 SVGAGI (reference sequence). The CDR3 region has the DNA TGTGCCAGCAGTTCCCCGGCTAGCGGAACATCCTACGAGCAGTACTTC. Translated, it gives CASSSPASGTSYEQYF.

This chain links TRBV5-6 with TRBJ1-2, with 7 positions matching TRBD1. With V trimmed by 5 bases and J by 8 bases, 15 bases remained unmatched. The CDR3 extends over 15 amino acids. Germline values: CDR1 SGHDT, CDR2 YYEEEE. In DNA form, the CDR3 reads TGTGCCAGCAGTTCTACCGGGCAGGGGGAAAGAGGCTACACCTTC. Protein: CASSSTGQGERGYTF.

The chain links TRBV20-1 to TRBJ1-2; D call uncertain. CDR1 DFQATT and CDR2 SNEGSKA come from the germline V gene (reference sequence). The CDR3 length is 11 residues. With 2 bases removed from V and 10 bases from J, the gap between germline ends came to 11 bases. Written as DNA, the CDR3 is TGCAGTGCTAGATCCACAAAGACCTACACCTTC. It is translated as CSARSTKTYTF.

The chain recombines TRBV6-6 with TRBJ2-3; D is possibly TRBD2 (6 bases). The V and J ends lost 6 bases and 0 bases respectively, with 7 bases between them. Germline V lookup: CDR1 MNHNY, CDR2 SVGAGI (reference sequence). This CDR3 has 13 amino acids. As DNA, the CDR3 is TGTGCCAGCAGACGGGGGAGCACAGATACGCAGTATTTT. Amino acid sequence: CASRRGSTDTQYF.

A note on this clone: A far bigger clonotype differs at one base, so this is likely a read error. The CDR3 region has the DNA TGTGCCAGCAGCCAAGATCGGGGGATTAGCAATCAGCCCCAGCATTTT. It specifies CASSQDRGISNQPQHF. The gene calls are TRBV5-2 and TRBJ1-5. TRBV5-2 is marked as a pseudogene. The CDR3 has 16 residues.

In this sample, this clone turned up once. This rearrangement joins TRBV19 to TRBJ2-5, with TRBD1 matching over 9 bases. The closer fit of TRBJ2-7 to the DNA end suggests the J call may be wrong. The CDR3 contains 18 residues. Germline values: CDR1 LNHDA, CDR2 SQIVND (reference sequence). The CDR3 nucleotides are TGTGCCAGTAGTATAGGGACAGGGGTTCGTTTCCAGACCTACGAGCAGTACTTC. This gives the protein CASSIGTGVRFQTYEQYF.

The CDR3 loop reads CASSQTRVGTEAFF. The CDR3 nucleotides are TGCGCCAGCAGCCAAACCAGGGTAGGCACTGAAGCTTTCTTT. The genes are TRBV4-1 and TRBJ1-1; maybe TRBD1 (5 bases). V lost 2 bases and J 4 bases, leaving 11 bases between the germline ends. This CDR3 contains 14 residues. From germline, CDR1 is MGHRA and CDR2 YSYEKL.

The J gene is TRBJ2-1, the V gene TRBV7-9, with 8 bases lining up with TRBD2. The CDR3 sequence is 17 residues long. Germline values: CDR1 SEHNR, CDR2 FQNEAQ (reference sequence). With V trimmed by 5 bases and J by 8 bases, 17 bases remained unmatched. The CDR3 here is CASSGPGLDLRGDEQFF. Here the CDR3 DNA reads TGTGCCAGCAGCGGACCGGGACTAGATTTGAGGGGCGATGAGCAGTTCTTC.